The T cell receptor (beta chain) described here comes from a study of blood T cell repertoires in COVID-19. Study summary: Researchers got acute and convalescent COVID-19 samples from the United States, Italy and Spain. Sample material is recorded as cDNA or gDNA derived from T cells, B-cell-depleted T cells, or PBMCs.

The CDR3 loop spans 14 amino acids. Germline V gene sequence: CDR1 MDHEN, CDR2 SYDVKM. Trimming at V came to 3 bases and at J to 6 bases, leaving 6 bases not matched to a gene. Sequencing was performed with immunoSEQ multiplex PCR; in TCRdb, only in-frame clones are kept and a portion is missing. This sample has 20,000 to 25,000 clones, with around 92% found just once. The chain couples TRBV28 to TRBJ2-3; 7 bases align to TRBD2. Sequences were obtained from peripheral blood. The receptor was isolated from an older woman with active COVID-19. CDR3 DNA: TGTGCCAGCAGTTTCGCGGGAGACGGGGATACGCAGTATTTT. This translates into CASSFAGDGDTQYF.